The 2 T cell receptor beta chains below all came from one sample that was sequenced in a study of brain T cells in children with intractable seizures. Some clones are missing from TCRdb's copy, which holds only in-frame ones; the method was immunoSEQ multiplex PCR. The sample contains approximately 330,000 clones, 93% of which appear only once. Time point: blood from clinic visit 5 months post-surgery; TSC patient then seizure free. The sequencing used peripheral blood, collected 5 to 6 months after surgery. The receptors were sampled from a boy under two years old with tuberous sclerosis and intractable seizures.

V and J are TRBV2 and TRBJ1-1; TRBD1 matches at 8 bases. CDR3 length: 15 amino acids. Trimming took 4 bases from V and 4 from J; bases not matched to a gene: 8. Germline V gene lookup returns CDR1 SNHLY and CDR2 FYNNEI. The DNA of the CDR3 is TGTGCCAGCAGTGTGTACAGGGGGAGGGTCACTGAAGCTTTCTTT. Amino acid sequence: CASSVYRGRVTEAFF.

The chain employs TRBV10-3 and TRBJ1-6, with D hard to call. The CDR3 extends over 15 amino acids. CDR1 is ENHRY and CDR2 is SYGVKD in the germline V gene. V was pared by 6 bases and J by 5 bases, with 14 bases between. The CDR3 nucleotides are TGTGCCATCAGGGAGGGCGAGGAAGATAATTCACCCCTCCACTTT. Translated, it gives CAIREGEEDNSPLHF.